The table lists the clone carrying this TCR beta chain with a few counts. Its antigen remains unidentified. A second PCR, run for roughly 6 to 11 cycles, used a sample-barcoded 5' primer plus a J-beta primer mix. Each CDR3 protein gets one entry after TCRdb re-called the 5' RACE reads with MiXCR. The sample includes hundreds of thousands of distinct CDR3 sequences, around 46% of them seen just once. This entry belongs to a study of blood T cells in healthy people across ages. Turning to the study itself: Capture via template switching afforded approximately one barcoded beta molecule per two T cells. Study conclusions and caveats: Measured against age, TCR beta diversity per million T cells decreased in a roughly linear manner.

Trimming took 2 bases from V and 6 from J, leaving 16 bases between them. The CDR3 sequence is 14 residues long. CDR1 and CDR2 from the germline V gene are DFQATT and SNEGSKA (reference sequence). V and J are TRBV20-1 and TRBJ1-1, with D maybe TRBD1 (6 bases). Sequenced material: blood. The sequence derives from a man younger than 45 in good health. The DNA of the CDR3 is TGCAGTGCTAGAAGCCTGGGGCAGGGGCCTGAAGCTTTCTTT. It yields the protein CSARSLGQGPEAFF.